One and the same sample provided the 16 T cell receptor beta chains below, sequenced in a study of CD8+ T cells in alopecia areata. RNA extraction was followed by reverse transcription into cDNA, which acted as the sequencing template. Profiling relied on immunoSEQ multiplex PCR, and the TCRdb table lists in-frame clones only, not all of them. The sample records about 180,000 clones, 50% to 70% being singletons. The sequencing used CD4+ T cells sorted from blood, collected at week 0. All receptors come from a human donor with alopecia areata.

This clone turned up a few times. The chain carries TRBV9 and TRBJ2-5; no firm D call. Germline CDR1 and CDR2: SGDLS and YYNGEE. V lost 3 bases and J lost 4, with 16 bases in between. The CDR3 is made up of 15 amino acids. The CDR3 is CASSALPGSIETQYF. For the CDR3, the DNA is TGTGCCAGCAGCGCTCTCCCAGGTAGCATAGAGACCCAGTACTTC. Complete variable domain (other parts from reference TRBV9 and TRBJ2-5): DSGVTQTPKHLITATGQRVTLRCSPRSGDLSVYWYQQSLDQGLQFLIQYYNGEERAKGNILERFSAQQFPDLHSELNLSSLELGDSALYFCASSALPGSIETQYFGPGTRLLVL.

This chain links TRBV29-1 with TRBJ1-6; D uncertain. This CDR3 contains 15 residues. CDR1 and CDR2 (germline): SQVTM, ANQGSEA. V was trimmed by 5 bases and J by 0 bases, leaving 11 bases between them. The CDR3 DNA is TGCAGCGTTATGGAGCAAAGCTCCTATAATTCACCCCTCCACTTT. Protein: CSVMEQSSYNSPLHF. The entire variable domain, with the rest obtained from reference TRBV29-1 and TRBJ1-6, is as follows: SAVISQKPSRDICQRGTSLTIQCQVDSQVTMMFWYRQQPGQSLTLIATANQGSEATYESGFVIDKFPISRPNLTFSTLTVSNMSPEDSSIYLCSVMEQSSYNSPLHFGNGTRLTVT.

CDR3 DNA sequence: TGCGCCAGCAGCCAAGGGAAGGGTTCGCATGGCTACACCTTC. It yields the protein CASSQGKGSHGYTF. The genes are TRBV4-1 and TRBJ1-2; D remains unclear. Germline V gene lookup returns CDR1 MGHRA and CDR2 YSYEKL. There are 14 residues in the CDR3. Between the trimmed V and J ends, which lost 1 base and 6 bases, there was a span of 12 bases.

The rearrangement uses TRBV5-1 and TRBJ2-7; 10 bases are a match to TRBD1. The ends lost 3 bases at V and 5 bases at J; junction bases unmatched: 2. The germline V gene encodes CDR1 SGHRS and CDR2 YFSETQ. CDR3 size: 13 residues. The CDR3 sequence is CASSSGQGNEQYF. The CDR3 nucleotides are TGCGCCAGCAGCTCGGGACAGGGGAACGAGCAGTACTTC. The complete variable domain, with remaining parts taken from reference TRBV5-1 and TRBJ2-7, reads KAGVTQTPRYLIKTRGQQVTLSCSPISGHRSVSWYQQTPGQGLQFLFEYFSETQRNKGNFPGRFSGRQFSNSRSEMNVSTLELGDSALYLCASSSGQGNEQYFGPGTRLTVT.

This clone was seen once. V and J are TRBV6-5 and TRBJ2-1; possible D gene TRBD2, 6 bases. Trimming pared 0 bases from V and 2 bases from J, leaving 11 bases between. Germline V CDR1 and CDR2: MNHEY, SVGAGI. The CDR3 is made up of 16 amino acids. The CDR3 bases are TGTGCCAGCAGTTACTCTGGAGCGGGTCCCTACAATGAGCAGTTCTTC. Translating gives CASSYSGAGPYNEQFF.

This sequence joins TRBV27 and TRBJ2-3, with D uncertain. Germline-derived CDR1 and CDR2 are MNHEY and SMNVEV (reference sequence). CDR3 length: 14 amino acids. Trimming removed 5 bases at V and 2 bases at J, with 11 bases between. The CDR3 coding sequence is TGTGCCAGCAGTGAGCCCAAAACCACAGATACGCAGTATTTT. Residues: CASSEPKTTDTQYF.

This chain links TRBV2 with TRBJ1-1; D is uncertain. V was shortened by 6 bases and J by 1 base, with 15 bases between the two germline ends. This CDR3 is built from 15 residues. The germline CDR1 and CDR2 sequences are SNHLY and FYNNEI. This CDR3 reads CASSAGRTPNTEAFF. Written as DNA, the CDR3 is TGTGCCAGCAGCGCCGGACGGACTCCGAACACTGAAGCTTTCTTT.

This rearrangement joins TRBV5-6 to TRBJ1-1; 8 positions agree with TRBD1. The CDR3 length is 15 residues. In germline, CDR1 is SGHDT, CDR2 YYEEEE. Trimming removed 4 bases from V and 6 bases from J; junction bases left unmatched: 11. CDR3 in DNA: TGTGCCAGCAGCGAACCGGACAGGGTGCGCGCTGAAGCTTTCTTT. As protein: CASSEPDRVRAEAFF.

This chain links TRBV30 with TRBJ1-6; D gene uncertain. V lost 0 bases and J lost 14, with 8 bases in between. The CDR3 covers 11 residues. From germline, CDR1 is GTSNPN and CDR2 SVGIG (reference sequence). Here the CDR3 DNA reads TGTGCCTGGAGTGTACGCTCGGCCCTCCACTTT. Translating it yields CAWSVRSALHF.

This chain links TRBV4-2 with TRBJ2-2; D gene ambiguous. Germline V gene lookup returns CDR1 LGHNA and CDR2 YNFKEQ. Trimming stripped 4 bases from V and 3 bases from J, with 3 bases between. The CDR3 length is 12 residues. The CDR3 loop reads CASSLDTGELFF. DNA of the CDR3: TGTGCCAGCAGCCTGGACACCGGGGAGCTGTTTTTT.

A note on this clone: The same CDR3 arises from other DNA sequences in this sample as well. This chain connects TRBV30 to TRBJ1-2, with D possibly TRBD1 on 5 matching bases. Deletions cut 1 base from V and 7 bases from J, with 19 bases between. CDR1 is GTSNPN and CDR2 is SVGIG in the germline V gene (reference sequence). The CDR3 runs to 15 residues. The DNA for the CDR3 is TGTGCCTGGAGTGGAACCCATGGGGGGGAAGTTGGCTACACCTTC. It translates to CAWSGTHGGEVGYTF. Combining the CDR3 with reference TRBV30 and TRBJ1-2 gives the whole variable domain SQTIHQWPATLVQPVGSPLSLECTVEGTSNPNLYWYRQAAGRGLQLLFYSVGIGQISSEVPQNLSASRPQDRQFILSSKKLLLSDSGFYLCAWSGTHGGEVGYTFGSGTRLTVV.

V and J are TRBV14 and TRBJ1-2, with TRBD1 matching over 8 bases. The CDR3 has 14 residues. With V trimmed by 0 bases and J by 6 bases, 3 bases remained unmatched. Germline V CDR1 and CDR2: SGHDN, FVKESK. The CDR3 is CASSQDGQGNGYTF. For the CDR3, the DNA is TGTGCCAGCAGCCAAGATGGACAGGGTAATGGCTACACCTTC.

This chain uses TRBV27 with TRBJ2-3; a possible D gene is TRBD2 (6 bases). The CDR3 has 17 residues. V was cut by 5 bases and J by 1 base, with 19 bases left in between. CDR1 and CDR2 from the germline V gene are MNHEY and SMNVEV (reference sequence). The CDR3 DNA follows: TGTGCCAGCAGTGTACAGAGGGAGGTTCGGGGCACAGATACGCAGTATTTT. This codes for CASSVQREVRGTDTQYF.

J is TRBJ2-7 and V is TRBV3-1 (or the pseudogene TRBV3-2), with D unresolved. This CDR3 has 9 residues. Per germline, CDR1 LGHDT and CDR2 YNNKEL (reference sequence). CDR3 amino acids: CYEAYEQYF. CDR3 DNA: TGTTATGAGGCCTACGAGCAGTACTTC.

The chain links TRBV2 to TRBJ2-7, with TRBD1 matching over 7 bases. From germline, CDR1 is SNHLY and CDR2 FYNNEI. There are 14 residues in the CDR3. The ends lost 3 bases at V and 2 bases at J; junction bases unmatched: 4. CDR3 amino acids: CASSDIDRAYEQYF. In DNA form, the CDR3 reads TGTGCCAGCAGTGATATTGACAGGGCCTACGAGCAGTACTTC.

This clone is a singleton in its sample. The chain recombines TRBV2 with TRBJ2-2, with a tentative D call TRBD2 (6 bases). The V gene's germline CDR1 is SNHLY and CDR2 FYNNEI. V gave up 6 bases and J gave up 6 bases, with 20 bases separating them. This CDR3 has 16 amino acids. The CDR3 DNA follows: TGTGCCAGCAGATACCAGGGCGGGAACCCTGCCGGGGAGCTGTTTTTT. Translated, it gives CASRYQGGNPAGELFF. Full variable domain (missing parts from reference TRBV2 and TRBJ2-2): EPEVTQTPSHQVTQMGQEVILRCVPISNHLYFYWYRQILGQKVEFLVSFYNNEISEKSEIFDDQFSVERPDGSNFTLKIRSTKLEDSAMYFCASRYQGGNPAGELFFGEGSRLTVL.